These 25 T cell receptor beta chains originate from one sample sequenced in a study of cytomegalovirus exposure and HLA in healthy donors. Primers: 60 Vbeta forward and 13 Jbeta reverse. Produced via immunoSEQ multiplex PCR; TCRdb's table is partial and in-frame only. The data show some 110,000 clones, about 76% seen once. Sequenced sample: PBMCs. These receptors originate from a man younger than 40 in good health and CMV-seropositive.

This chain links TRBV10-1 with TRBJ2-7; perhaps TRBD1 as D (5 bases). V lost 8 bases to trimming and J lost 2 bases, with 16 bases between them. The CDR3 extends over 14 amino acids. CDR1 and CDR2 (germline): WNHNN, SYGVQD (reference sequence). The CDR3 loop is CASGNLREPYEQYF. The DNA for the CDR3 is TGCGCCAGCGGAAACCTCAGGGAACCCTACGAGCAGTACTTC.

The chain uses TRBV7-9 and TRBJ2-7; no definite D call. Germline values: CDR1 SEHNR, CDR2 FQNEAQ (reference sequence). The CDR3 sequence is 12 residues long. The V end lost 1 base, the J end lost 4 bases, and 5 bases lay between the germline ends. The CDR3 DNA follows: TGTGCCAGCAGCTTAGTAAATTACGAGCAGTACTTC. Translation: CASSLVNYEQYF.

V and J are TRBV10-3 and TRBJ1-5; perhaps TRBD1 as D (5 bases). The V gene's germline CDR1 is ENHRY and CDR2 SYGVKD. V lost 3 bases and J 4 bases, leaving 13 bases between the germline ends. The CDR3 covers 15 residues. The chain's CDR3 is CAISEAQGWNQPQHF. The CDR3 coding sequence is TGTGCCATCAGTGAAGCTCAGGGTTGGAATCAGCCCCAGCATTTT.

For the CDR3, the DNA is TGTGCCAGCGCTACTAGCGGCTCCTACGAGCAGTACTTC. Translation: CASATSGSYEQYF. The V gene is TRBV7-9, the J gene TRBJ2-7; 8 positions agree with TRBD2. The V gene's germline CDR1 is SEHNR and CDR2 FQNEAQ (reference sequence). This CDR3 region has 13 residues. The J segment lost 0 bases and the V segment lost 8 bases, leaving 3 bases of the junction unmatched. The full variable domain, rest sourced from reference TRBV7-9 and TRBJ2-7, is DTGVSQNPRHKITKRGQNVTFRCDPISEHNRLYWYRQTLGQGPEFLTYFQNEAQLEKSRLLSDRFSAERPKGSFSTLEIQRTEQGDSAMYLCASATSGSYEQYFGPGTRLTVT.

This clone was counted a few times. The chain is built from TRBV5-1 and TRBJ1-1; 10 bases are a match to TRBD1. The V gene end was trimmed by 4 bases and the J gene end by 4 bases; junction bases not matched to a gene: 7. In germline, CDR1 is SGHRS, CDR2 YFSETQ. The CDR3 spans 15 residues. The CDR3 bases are TGCGCCAGCAGCCTGGACGGGACAGGGGTCACTGAAGCTTTCTTT. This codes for CASSLDGTGVTEAFF.

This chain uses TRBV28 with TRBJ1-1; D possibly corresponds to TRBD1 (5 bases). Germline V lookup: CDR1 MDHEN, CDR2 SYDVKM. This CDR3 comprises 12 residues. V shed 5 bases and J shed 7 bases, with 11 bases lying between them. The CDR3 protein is CASSQDIREAFF. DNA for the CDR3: TGTGCCAGCAGTCAGGACATCCGTGAAGCTTTCTTT.

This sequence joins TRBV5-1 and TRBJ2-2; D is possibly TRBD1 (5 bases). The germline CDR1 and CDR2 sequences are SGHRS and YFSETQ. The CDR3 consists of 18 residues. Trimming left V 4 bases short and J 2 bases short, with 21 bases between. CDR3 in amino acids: CASSPGAPLDRNTGELFF. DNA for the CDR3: TGCGCCAGCAGCCCCGGAGCCCCTTTAGACAGAAACACCGGGGAGCTGTTTTTT.

CDR3 amino acids: CASSPKVDRALEQYF. The CDR3 DNA is TGTGCCAGCAGTCCAAAGGTGGACAGGGCCCTCGAGCAGTACTTC. The V call is TRBV27, the J call TRBJ2-7; 8 bases are a match to TRBD1. Germline lookup yields CDR1 MNHEY and CDR2 SMNVEV (reference sequence). V dropped 5 bases and J dropped 6; count of bases not matched to a gene: 12. This CDR3 contains 15 residues.

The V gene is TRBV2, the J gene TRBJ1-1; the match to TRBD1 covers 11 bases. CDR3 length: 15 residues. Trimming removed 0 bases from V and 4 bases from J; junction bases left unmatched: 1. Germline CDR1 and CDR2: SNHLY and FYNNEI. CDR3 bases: TGTGCCAGCAGTGAAGCGGGACAGGGGGGCACTGAAGCTTTCTTT. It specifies CASSEAGQGGTEAFF.

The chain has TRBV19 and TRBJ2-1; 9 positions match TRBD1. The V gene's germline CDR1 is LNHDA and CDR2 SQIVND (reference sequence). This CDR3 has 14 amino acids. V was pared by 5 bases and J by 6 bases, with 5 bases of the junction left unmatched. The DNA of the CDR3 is TGTGCCAGTAGTCCACCGACAGGGGGCAATGAGCAGTTCTTC. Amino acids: CASSPPTGGNEQFF.

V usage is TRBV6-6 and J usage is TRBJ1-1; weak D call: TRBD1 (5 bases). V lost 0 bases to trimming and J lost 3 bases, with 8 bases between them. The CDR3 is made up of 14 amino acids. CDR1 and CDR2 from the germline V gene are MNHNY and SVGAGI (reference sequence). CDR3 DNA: TGTGCCAGCAGTTACTCGAGCAGGGACACTGAAGCTTTCTTT. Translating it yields CASSYSSRDTEAFF.

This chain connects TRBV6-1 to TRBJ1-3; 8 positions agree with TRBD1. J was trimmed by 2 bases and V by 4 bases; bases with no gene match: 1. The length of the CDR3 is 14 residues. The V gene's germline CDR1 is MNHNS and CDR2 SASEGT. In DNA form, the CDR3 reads TGTGCCAGCAGTGTACAGGGGGCTGGAAACACCATATATTTT. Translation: CASSVQGAGNTIYF.

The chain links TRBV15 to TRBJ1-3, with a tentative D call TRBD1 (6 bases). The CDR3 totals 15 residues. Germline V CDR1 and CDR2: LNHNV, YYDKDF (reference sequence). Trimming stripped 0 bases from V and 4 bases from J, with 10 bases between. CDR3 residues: CATSRDRGAGNTIYF. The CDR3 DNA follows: TGTGCCACCAGCAGAGATCGGGGGGCCGGAAACACCATATATTTT.

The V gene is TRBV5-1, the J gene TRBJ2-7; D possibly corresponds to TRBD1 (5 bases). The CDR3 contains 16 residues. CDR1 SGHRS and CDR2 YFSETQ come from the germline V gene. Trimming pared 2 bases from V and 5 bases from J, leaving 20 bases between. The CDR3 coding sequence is TGCGCCAGCAGCTTACAGATGACGAGGCAGGGCCACGAGCAGTACTTC. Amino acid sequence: CASSLQMTRQGHEQYF.

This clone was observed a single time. In nucleotides, the CDR3 is TGTGCCTGGAGTTCGCAGGGGTTATCCTACGAGCAGTACTTC. Protein product: CAWSSQGLSYEQYF. The rearrangement links TRBV30 to TRBJ2-7; D perhaps matches TRBD1 (6 bases). Germline values: CDR1 GTSNPN, CDR2 SVGIG (reference sequence). V dropped 2 bases and J dropped 1 base, with 12 bases sitting between them. The CDR3 has 14 amino acids.

The CDR3 DNA reads as TGTGCCAGCAGTGGCGGGACAGGGAGGAACACTGAAGCTTTCTTT. Translated: CASSGGTGRNTEAFF. The chain joins TRBV6-5 to TRBJ1-1; 9 bases align to TRBD1. This CDR3 has 15 residues. V was pared by 5 bases and J by 1 base, with 5 bases of the junction left unmatched. In germline, CDR1 is MNHEY, CDR2 SVGAGI.

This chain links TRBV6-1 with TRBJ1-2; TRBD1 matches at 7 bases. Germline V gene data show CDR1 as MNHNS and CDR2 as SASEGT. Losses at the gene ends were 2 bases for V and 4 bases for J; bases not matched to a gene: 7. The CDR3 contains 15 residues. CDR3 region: CASSELGGYGYGYTF. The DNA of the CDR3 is TGTGCCAGCAGTGAATTAGGGGGCTATGGCTATGGCTACACCTTC.

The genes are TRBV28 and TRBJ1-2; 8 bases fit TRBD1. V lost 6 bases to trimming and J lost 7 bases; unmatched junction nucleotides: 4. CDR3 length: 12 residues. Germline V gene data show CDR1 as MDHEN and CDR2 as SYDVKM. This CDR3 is CASRWTGLGYTF. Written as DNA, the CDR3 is TGTGCCAGCAGATGGACAGGGCTTGGCTACACCTTC.

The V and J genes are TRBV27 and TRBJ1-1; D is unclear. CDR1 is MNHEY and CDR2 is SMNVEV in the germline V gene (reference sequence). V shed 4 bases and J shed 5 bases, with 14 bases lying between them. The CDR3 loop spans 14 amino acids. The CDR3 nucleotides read TGTGCCAGCAGTTCAGACCCAGGAGGAACTGAAGCTTTCTTT. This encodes CASSSDPGGTEAFF.

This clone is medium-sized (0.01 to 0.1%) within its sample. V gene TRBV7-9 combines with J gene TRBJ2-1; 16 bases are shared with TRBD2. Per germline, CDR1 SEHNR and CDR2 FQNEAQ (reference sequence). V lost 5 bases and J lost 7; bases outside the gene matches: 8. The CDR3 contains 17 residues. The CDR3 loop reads CASSRGLAGGTGNEQFF. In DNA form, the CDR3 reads TGTGCCAGCAGCCGGGGACTAGCGGGGGGGACTGGGAATGAGCAGTTCTTC.

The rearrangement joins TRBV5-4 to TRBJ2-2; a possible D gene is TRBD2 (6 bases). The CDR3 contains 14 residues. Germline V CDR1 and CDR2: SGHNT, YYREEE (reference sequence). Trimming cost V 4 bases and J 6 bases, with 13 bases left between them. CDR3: CASSADTSSGELFF. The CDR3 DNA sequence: TGTGCCAGCAGCGCAGACACTAGCTCCGGGGAGCTGTTTTTT.

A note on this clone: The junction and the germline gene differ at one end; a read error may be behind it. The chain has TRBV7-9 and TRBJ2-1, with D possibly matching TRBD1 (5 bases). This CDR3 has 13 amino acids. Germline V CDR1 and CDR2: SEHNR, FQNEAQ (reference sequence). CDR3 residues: CSSSLGQYNEQFF. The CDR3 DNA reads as TGTTCCAGCAGCTTAGGACAATACAATGAGCAGTTCTTC.

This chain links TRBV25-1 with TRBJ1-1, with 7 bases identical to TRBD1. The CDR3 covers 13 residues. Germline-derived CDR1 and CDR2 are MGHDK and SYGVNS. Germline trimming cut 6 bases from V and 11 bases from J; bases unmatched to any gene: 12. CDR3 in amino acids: CASSPLGRGSAFF. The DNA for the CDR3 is TGTGCCAGCAGCCCCCTCGGCAGGGGGTCGGCTTTCTTT.

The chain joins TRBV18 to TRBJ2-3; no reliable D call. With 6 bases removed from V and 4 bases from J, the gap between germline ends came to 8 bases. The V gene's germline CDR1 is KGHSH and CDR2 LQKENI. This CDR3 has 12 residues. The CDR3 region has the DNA TGTGCCAGCTCGGGCTCGGCAGATACGCAGTATTTT. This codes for CASSGSADTQYF.

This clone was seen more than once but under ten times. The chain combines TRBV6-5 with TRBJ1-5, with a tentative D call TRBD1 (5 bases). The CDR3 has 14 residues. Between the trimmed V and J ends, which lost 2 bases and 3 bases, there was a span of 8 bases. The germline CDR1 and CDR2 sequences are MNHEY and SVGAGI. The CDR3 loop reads CASSYTGVNQPQHF. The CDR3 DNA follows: TGTGCCAGCAGTTACACGGGGGTCAATCAGCCCCAGCATTTT.